These 17 T cell receptor beta chains came from one sample sequenced in a study of beta chain features in type 1 diabetes. Sequenced material consisted of expressed TCRB transcripts (all of the isolated RNA was reverse transcribed). The repertoire was sequenced with immunoSEQ multiplex PCR; TCRdb's copy has only in-frame clones and lacks some. The table shows about 410,000 clones, with 11% to 15% occurring only once. Sequencing was carried out using naive CD4+ T cells from blood. All receptors come from a man aged 30 to 39 in good health.

J is TRBJ2-1 and V is TRBV5-1; 7 bases match TRBD2. V lost 4 bases to trimming and J lost 7 bases; unmatched junction nucleotides: 2. This CDR3 contains 12 residues. Germline CDR1 reads SGHRS; CDR2 reads YFSETQ. CDR3: CASSQGGNEQFF. CDR3 coding DNA: TGCGCCAGCAGCCAGGGAGGGAATGAGCAGTTCTTC.

A few counts support this clone. This sequence joins TRBV9 and TRBJ2-2; D gene ambiguous. Germline V lookup: CDR1 SGDLS, CDR2 YYNGEE. The CDR3 contains 17 residues. The V and J ends lost 0 bases and 2 bases respectively, with 14 bases between them. CDR3 loop: CASSVVDLLPNTGELFF. DNA of the CDR3: TGTGCCAGCAGCGTAGTGGATCTCCTCCCCAACACCGGGGAGCTGTTTTTT.

The chain recombines TRBV4-2 with TRBJ1-1; D is unclear. Trimming cost V 0 bases and J 0 bases, with 5 bases left between them. The CDR3 sequence is 14 residues long. Germline V gene sequence: CDR1 LGHNA, CDR2 YNFKEQ. CDR3 nucleotide sequence: TGTGCCAGCAGCCAAGATGGAGTGAACACTGAAGCTTTCTTT. Amino acid sequence: CASSQDGVNTEAFF.

The rearrangement joins TRBV2 to TRBJ2-5, with D maybe TRBD2 (6 bases). The V gene's germline CDR1 is SNHLY and CDR2 FYNNEI. Between the trimmed V and J ends, which lost 11 bases and 1 base, there was a span of 14 bases. The CDR3 runs 13 residues. CDR3 sequence: CAGAGSPQETQYF. The CDR3 nucleotides are TGTGCCGGGGCCGGGAGCCCCCAAGAGACCCAGTACTTC. The variable domain in full, with the rest retrieved from reference TRBV2 and TRBJ2-5, is EPEVTQTPSHQVTQMGQEVILRCVPISNHLYFYWYRQILGQKVEFLVSFYNNEISEKSEIFDDQFSVERPDGSNFTLKIRSTKLEDSAMYFCAGAGSPQETQYFGPGTRLLVL.

V gene TRBV15 combines with J gene TRBJ1-5, with unresolved D. The V and J ends lost 1 base and 5 bases respectively, with 3 bases between them. Germline V gene sequence: CDR1 LNHNV, CDR2 YYDKDF (reference sequence). This CDR3 has 12 residues. The CDR3 reads CATSRAHQPQHF. Written as DNA, the CDR3 is TGTGCCACCAGCAGAGCCCATCAGCCCCAGCATTTT.

The rearrangement links TRBV7-2 to TRBJ2-3, with 16 bases that match TRBD2. Germline V gene data show CDR1 as SGHTA and CDR2 as FQGNSA. This CDR3 has 18 amino acids. The V and J ends lost 1 base and 6 bases, in that order; junction bases with no gene match: 7. The DNA of the CDR3 is TGTGCCAGCAGCTTAGTAGGGACTAGCGGGAGGGCCGATGATACGCAGTATTTT. Residues: CASSLVGTSGRADDTQYF.

The chain carries TRBV4-2 and TRBJ2-3; a weak D match, TRBD2 (5 bases). The CDR3 extends over 15 amino acids. The germline V and J ends were trimmed by 1 base and 6 bases, with 14 bases remaining between them. CDR1 LGHNA and CDR2 YNFKEQ come from the germline V gene. CDR3 sequence: CASSQVAIRSDTQYF. The CDR3 nucleotides are TGTGCCAGCAGCCAAGTAGCGATCCGGTCGGATACGCAGTATTTT.

This clone showed up just once. The gene calls are TRBV5-4 and TRBJ2-5, with D possibly being TRBD1 (5 bases). CDR1 SGHNT and CDR2 YYREEE come from the germline V gene (reference sequence). Deletions cut 4 bases from V and 3 bases from J, with 16 bases between. The CDR3 runs to 15 residues. CDR3 nucleotides: TGTGCCAGCAGCGACCGTAGGGGTTTTAAAGAGACCCAGTACTTC. It encodes CASSDRRGFKETQYF.

The chain uses TRBV5-1 and TRBJ2-7, with 9 nucleotides matching TRBD1. J was trimmed by 0 bases and V by 1 base; bases with no gene match: 8. The CDR3 runs 17 residues. Germline CDR1 SGHRS, CDR2 YFSETQ. CDR3 loop: CASSLWTGELSSYEQYF. The CDR3 coding sequence is TGCGCCAGCAGCTTGTGGACAGGGGAGCTAAGCTCCTACGAGCAGTACTTC.

The table lists this clone with a few counts. The gene calls are TRBV4-3 and TRBJ1-2; D is perhaps TRBD1 (6 bases). V dropped 0 bases and J dropped 7 bases, with 18 bases sitting between them. CDR1 and CDR2 (germline): LGHNA, YSLEER. This CDR3 contains 16 residues. CDR3 protein: CASSQDPQGGGAGYTF. The CDR3 nucleotides are TGCGCCAGCAGCCAAGATCCACAGGGAGGTGGTGCTGGCTACACCTTC.

To note about this clone: The same CDR3 is also encoded by other DNA sequences in this sample. The rearrangement joins TRBV9 to TRBJ2-1, with 8 bases aligning to TRBD2. Per the germline V gene, CDR1 is SGDLS and CDR2 is YYNGEE. With 0 bases clipped from V and 4 bases from J, the junction kept 3 bases outside the gene matches. CDR3 length equals 15 residues. The DNA of the CDR3 is TGTGCCAGCAGCGTAGGCCTAGCGGGTTACAATGAGCAGTTCTTC. The encoded protein is CASSVGLAGYNEQFF.

The chain has TRBV7-3 and TRBJ2-1; TRBD2 matches at 9 bases. The ends lost 5 bases at V and 3 bases at J; junction bases unmatched: 14. Germline V gene data show CDR1 as SGHTA and CDR2 as FQGTGA. The CDR3 covers 18 residues. The CDR3 region is CASSPQVAREGRYNEQFF. The CDR3 coding sequence is TGTGCCAGCAGCCCCCAGGTTGCGCGGGAGGGCCGCTACAATGAGCAGTTCTTC.

This clone has only a few counts. The DNA of the CDR3 is TGTGCCAGCAGTTACTCGGCAGGGGGGAGTGAAAAACTGTTTTTT. It specifies CASSYSAGGSEKLFF. V and J are TRBV6-6 and TRBJ1-4; 7 bases are shared with TRBD1. Germline CDR1 reads MNHNY; CDR2 reads SVGAGI (reference sequence). The CDR3 contains 15 residues. V gave up 0 bases and J gave up 7 bases; unmatched junction bases: 5.

This clone occurred once. CDR3 in amino acids: CASSLGGRSDTQYF. The DNA of the CDR3 is TGTGCCAGCAGTTTAGGAGGGAGGTCAGATACGCAGTATTTT. J is TRBJ2-3 and V is TRBV27; maybe TRBD2 (6 bases). This CDR3 comprises 14 residues. V was shortened by 2 bases and J by 4 bases, with 10 bases between the two germline ends. Looked up from germline, CDR1 is MNHEY and CDR2 is SMNVEV (reference sequence).

As concerns this clone: Other DNA sequences in this specimen translate into the identical CDR3. The J gene is TRBJ2-5, the V gene TRBV11-2, with D unresolved. Germline V gene sequence: CDR1 SGHAT, CDR2 FQNNGV. The CDR3 contains 12 residues. V was trimmed by 4 bases and J by 2 bases, leaving 5 bases between them. The CDR3 loop reads CASSSNQETQYF. CDR3 DNA sequence: TGTGCCAGCAGCTCCAATCAAGAGACCCAGTACTTC.

A few counts support this clone. The chain employs TRBV19 and TRBJ2-3; D is unclear. The CDR3 sequence is 15 residues long. V lost 1 base and J lost 11, with 19 bases in between. Germline-derived CDR1 and CDR2 are LNHDA and SQIVND (reference sequence). For the CDR3, the DNA is TGTGCCAGTAGTATAGCCTCGACTCCCCGCCTTCGGCAGTATTTT. Translating it yields CASSIASTPRLRQYF.

V is TRBV7-9 and J is TRBJ2-1, with TRBD2 matching over 9 bases. The J segment lost 7 bases and the V segment lost 5 bases, leaving 12 bases of the junction unmatched. CDR1 SEHNR and CDR2 FQNEAQ come from the germline V gene (reference sequence). The CDR3 covers 16 residues. The CDR3 sequence: CASSAKAGGSGNEQFF. CDR3 nucleotide sequence: TGTGCCAGCAGCGCCAAAGCGGGGGGCTCAGGGAATGAGCAGTTCTTC.